This T cell receptor beta chain was captured in a study of cytomegalovirus exposure and HLA in healthy donors. For this clone: Antigen unknown.

General study points: As a later analysis revealed, the rate of TCR association differed by HLA locus, with DRB1 most and HLA-C fewest. Common viral pathogens seemed to be connected with several of the most significant clusters, according to a later analysis.

Unmatched junction bases numbered 7, after V lost 3 bases and J lost 0 bases. The CDR3 is 18 amino acids. Germline V gene lookup returns CDR1 SGHRS and CDR2 YFSETQ. Primers: 60 Vbeta forward and 13 Jbeta reverse. Method: immunoSEQ multiplex PCR; TCRdb's copy keeps in-frame clones and lacks some. The data hold about 96,000 clones, with around 79% observed a single time. The rearrangement links TRBV5-1 to TRBJ2-3, with 13 positions matching TRBD2. Material for sequencing was PBMCs. The clonotype originates from a woman in her 70s in good health and CMV-seropositive. Here the CDR3 reads CASSSPTSGGSSTDTQYF. DNA of the CDR3: TGCGCCAGCAGCTCTCCGACTAGCGGGGGGTCTAGCACAGATACGCAGTATTTT. Filled out from reference TRBV5-1 and TRBJ2-3, the complete variable domain reads KAGVTQTPRYLIKTRGQQVTLSCSPISGHRSVSWYQQTPGQGLQFLFEYFSETQRNKGNFPGRFSGRQFSNSRSEMNVSTLELGDSALYLCASSSPTSGGSSTDTQYFGPGTRLTVL.